This T cell receptor (beta chain) was profiled in a study of a mutant IDH1 vaccine in newly diagnosed glioma. About the research overall: Eight vaccine injections were given to patients in weeks 1, 3, 5, 7, 11, 15, 19 and 23. Patients received vaccination from 4-6 weeks after radiotherapy alone, or with temozolomide cycles. The treated group averaged 40.4 years old and was around 62% male, roughly 38% female.

Clones were read by immunoSEQ multiplex PCR, and TCRdb kept only the in-frame ones, dropping some. The sample records about 64,000 clones, around 84% being singletons. Note on this clone: Its antigen is not identified.

Time point described: week 23, last vaccination. Every vaccination contained 300 ug of the mutant IDH1 20-mer peptide and was paired with topical imiquimod. Astrocytomas that were new, WHO grade 3 or 4, IDH1-mutant and ATRX-lost were present in the donors. Trimming left V 2 bases short and J 5 bases short, with 27 bases between. The CDR3 totals 19 residues. Germline CDR1 is LGHNT and CDR2 is FRNRAP. This chain links TRBV12-5 with TRBJ1-2, with a tentative D call TRBD1 (6 bases). The source of this sequence is a man under 40 with glioma. The sequencing used PBMCs, collected from a glioma patient whose treatment included an IDH1 peptide vaccine. This chain's CDR3 is CASGLPLFGGEKRGYGYTF. The CDR3 nucleotides are TGTGCTAGTGGTTTGCCCCTCTTCGGCGGGGAAAAAAGGGGGTATGGCTACACCTTC.